This TCR beta chain was found in a study of neurological immune-mediated disorders. CDR3 length: 15 amino acids. In germline, CDR1 is SGHRS, CDR2 YFSETQ. V was cut by 2 bases and J by 1 base, with 11 bases left in between. cDNA was made by 5'RACE with 10-nucleotide random UMIs. Using its own MiXCR run on the 5' RACE reads, TCRdb lists one record per CDR3 protein. This sample has under 80,000 distinct CDR3 sequences; roughly 3.9% occur once, and the top ten carry 1% to 1.5%. This clonotype was detected many times. The sample comprised PBMCs. The TCR originated in a young man with multiple sclerosis. This chain uses TRBV5-1 with TRBJ2-3, with D possibly being TRBD1 or TRBD2 (6 bases each). CDR3 sequence (DNA): TGCGCCAGCAGCTTCACGAGGGGGGGCACAGATACGCAGTATTTT. This encodes CASSFTRGGTDTQYF.